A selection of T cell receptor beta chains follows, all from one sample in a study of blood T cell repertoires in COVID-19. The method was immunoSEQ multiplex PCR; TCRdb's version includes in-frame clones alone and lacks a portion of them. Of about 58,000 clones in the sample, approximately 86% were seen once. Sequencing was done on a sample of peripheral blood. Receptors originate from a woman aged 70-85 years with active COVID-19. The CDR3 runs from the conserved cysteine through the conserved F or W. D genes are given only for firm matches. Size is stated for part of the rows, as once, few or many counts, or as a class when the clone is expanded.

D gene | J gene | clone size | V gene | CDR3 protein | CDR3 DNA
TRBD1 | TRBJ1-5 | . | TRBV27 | CASSSKGQDNQPQHF | TGTGCCAGCAGTTCCAAAGGACAGGACAATCAGCCCCAGCATTTT
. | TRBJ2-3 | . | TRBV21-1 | CASSKGVAGVLTDTQYF | TGTGCCAGCAGCAAAGGGGTAGCGGGAGTATTGACAGATACGCAGTATTTT
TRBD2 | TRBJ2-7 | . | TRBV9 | CASSVEAGGVYEQYF | TGTGCCAGCAGCGTAGAAGCGGGAGGGGTCTACGAGCAGTACTTC
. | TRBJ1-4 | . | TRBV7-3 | CASSLGGGGLSGKLFF | TGTGCCAGCAGCTTAGGTGGCGGGGGACTAAGCGGAAAACTGTTTTTT
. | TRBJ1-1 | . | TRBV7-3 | CASSREESTEAFF | TGTGCCAGCAGCCGTGAAGAGAGCACTGAAGCTTTCTTT
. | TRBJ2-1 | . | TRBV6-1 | CASSEWGGTFF | TGTGCCAGCAGTGAATGGGGGGGCACGTTCTTC
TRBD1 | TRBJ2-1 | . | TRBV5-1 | CASSSGTGGDIKQFF | TGCGCCAGCAGCTCCGGGACAGGGGGGGACATCAAGCAGTTCTTC
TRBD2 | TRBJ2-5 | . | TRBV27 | CASRREGRETQYF | TGTGCCAGCAGACGGGAGGGGAGGGAGACCCAGTACTTC
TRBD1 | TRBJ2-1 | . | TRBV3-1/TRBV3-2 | CASSSPGTGGDEQFF | TGTGCCAGCAGCTCCCCCGGGACAGGGGGCGATGAGCAGTTCTTC
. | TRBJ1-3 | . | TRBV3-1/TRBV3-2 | CASSQAGNTIYF | TGTGCCAGCAGCCAAGCGGGAAACACCATATATTTT
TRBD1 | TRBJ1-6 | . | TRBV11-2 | CASSGTDRGIYSPLHF | TGTGCCAGCAGCGGGACGGACAGGGGAATATACTCACCCCTCCACTTT
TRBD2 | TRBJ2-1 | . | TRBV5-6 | CASSLAGGPSNEQFF | TGTGCCAGCAGCTTGGCGGGAGGGCCCTCCAATGAGCAGTTCTTC
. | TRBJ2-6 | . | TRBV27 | CASSLYPRTGQAFGFGSGANVLTF | TGTGCCAGCAGTTTATACCCTCGTACAGGACAAGCGTTCGGGTTCGGCTCTGGGGCCAACGTCCTGACTTTC
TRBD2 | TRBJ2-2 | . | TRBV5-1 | CASSYSGRAGELFF | TGCGCCAGCAGCTATAGCGGGAGGGCCGGGGAGCTGTTTTTT
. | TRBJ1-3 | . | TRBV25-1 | CASSTPAFGEAGNTIYF | TGTGCCAGCAGTACTCCGGCCTTCGGGGAGGCTGGAAACACCATATATTTT
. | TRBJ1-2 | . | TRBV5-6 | CASSPETELYGYTF | TGTGCCAGCAGCCCGGAGACGGAGCTTTATGGCTACACCTTC
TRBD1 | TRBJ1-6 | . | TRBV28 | CASETGYNSPLHF | TGTGCTAGCGAGACAGGGTATAATTCACCCCTCCACTTT
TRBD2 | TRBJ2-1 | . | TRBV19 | CATSRGEGYNEQFF | TGTGCCACTAGCCGGGGGGAGGGTTACAATGAGCAGTTCTTC
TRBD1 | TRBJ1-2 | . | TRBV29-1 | CSVEELGTGYSNYGYTF | TGCAGCGTTGAAGAATTGGGGACAGGATATTCTAACTATGGCTACACCTTC
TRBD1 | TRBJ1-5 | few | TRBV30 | CAWSFPGQRNQPQHF | TGTGCCTGGAGTTTTCCGGGACAGCGCAATCAGCCCCAGCATTTT
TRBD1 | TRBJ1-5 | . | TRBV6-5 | CASMAGQLNQPQHF | TGTGCCAGCATGGCGGGACAGCTCAATCAGCCCCAGCATTTT
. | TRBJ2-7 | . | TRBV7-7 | CASSPTTGFYEQYF | TGTGCTAGCAGCCCGACGACAGGATTCTACGAGCAGTACTTC
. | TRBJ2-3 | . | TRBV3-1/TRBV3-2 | CASSQKDALDTDTQYF | TGTGCCAGCAGCCAAAAGGATGCACTAGACACAGATACGCAGTATTTT
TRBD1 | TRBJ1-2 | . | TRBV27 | CASSFSFGQGSLGYTF | TGTGCCAGCAGTTTTTCTTTCGGACAGGGGAGTCTCGGCTACACCTTC
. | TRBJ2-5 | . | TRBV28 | CASSLAGQGETQYF | TGTGCCAGCAGTTTAGCAGGGCAGGGAGAGACCCAGTACTTC
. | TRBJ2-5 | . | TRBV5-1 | CASSPGQKRHETQYF | TGCGCCAGCAGCCCCGGACAAAAACGGCATGAGACCCAGTACTTC
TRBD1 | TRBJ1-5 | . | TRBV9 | CASSVPGQGRNQPQHF | TGTGCCAGCAGCGTACCGGGACAGGGGCGAAATCAGCCCCAGCATTTT
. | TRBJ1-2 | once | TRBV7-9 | CASSLDTRPGYTF | TGTGCCAGCAGCTTAGACACTAGACCGGGCTACACCTTC
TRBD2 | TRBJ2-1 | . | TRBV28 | CASSYRTGGRGEQFF | TGTGCCAGCAGTTACAGAACGGGAGGGCGCGGCGAGCAGTTCTTC
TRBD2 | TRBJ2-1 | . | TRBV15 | CATSRVHKLADFLNSYNEQFF | TGTGCCACCAGCAGAGTTCACAAACTAGCGGATTTCCTAAACTCCTACAATGAGCAGTTCTTC
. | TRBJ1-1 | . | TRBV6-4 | CASSFPGTRAGEAFF | TGTGCCAGCAGTTTTCCCGGGACTCGAGCGGGTGAAGCTTTCTTT
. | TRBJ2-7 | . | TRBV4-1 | CASSQEGYRPGTHEQYF | TGCGCCAGCAGCCAAGAGGGCTACAGGCCAGGTACCCACGAGCAGTACTTC
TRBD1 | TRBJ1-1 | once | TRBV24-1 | CATKQGEGTEAFF | TGTGCCACCAAACAGGGGGAGGGAACTGAAGCTTTCTTT
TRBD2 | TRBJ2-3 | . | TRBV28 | CASSILSGLAGRTDTQYF | TGTGCCAGCAGTATACTGAGCGGACTAGCGGGCCGCACAGATACGCAGTATTTT
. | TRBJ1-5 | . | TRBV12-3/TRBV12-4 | CASKTGNQPQHF | TGTGCCAGCAAAACGGGCAATCAGCCCCAGCATTTT
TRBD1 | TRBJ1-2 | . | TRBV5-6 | CASSFDRGPITNYGYTF | TGTGCCAGCAGCTTTGACAGGGGGCCGATTACTAACTATGGCTACACCTTC
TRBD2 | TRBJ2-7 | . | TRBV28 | CASSGGIAGGPEQYF | TGTGCCAGCAGTGGGGGAATAGCGGGAGGGCCAGAGCAGTACTTC
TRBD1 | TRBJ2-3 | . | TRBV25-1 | CASSELGDRGTDTQYF | TGTGCCAGCAGTGAACTGGGAGACAGGGGCACAGATACGCAGTATTTT
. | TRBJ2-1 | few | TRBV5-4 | CASSLDEGHRFF | TGTGCCAGCAGCCTGGATGAGGGACATCGGTTCTTC
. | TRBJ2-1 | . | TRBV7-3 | CASSLTAYNEQFF | TGTGCCAGCAGCTTGACAGCTTACAATGAGCAGTTCTTC
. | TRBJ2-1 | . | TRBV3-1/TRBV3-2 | CASSPRGVYNEQFF | TGTGCCAGCAGCCCCAGAGGTGTTTACAATGAGCAGTTCTTC
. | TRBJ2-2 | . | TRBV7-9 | CASSSGRRGTGELFF | TGTGCCAGCAGCTCGGGCCGGAGAGGGACCGGGGAGCTGTTTTTT
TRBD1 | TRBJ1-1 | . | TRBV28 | CASSFATGGEWNTEAFF | TGTGCCAGCAGTTTCGCGACAGGGGGCGAGTGGAACACTGAAGCTTTCTTT
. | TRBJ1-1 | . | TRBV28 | CASSSAVGGAADTEAFF | TGTGCCAGCAGCTCAGCGGTAGGGGGGGCCGCGGACACTGAAGCTTTCTTT
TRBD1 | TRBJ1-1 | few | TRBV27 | CASSGWTGGSTEAFF | TGTGCCAGCAGTGGTTGGACAGGGGGCAGTACTGAAGCTTTCTTT
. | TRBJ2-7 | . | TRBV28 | CATIHGQYEQYF | TGTGCCACCATTCACGGACAGTACGAGCAGTACTTC
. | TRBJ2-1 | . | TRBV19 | CASSKTGNEQFF | TGTGCCAGTAGTAAAACGGGCAATGAGCAGTTCTTC
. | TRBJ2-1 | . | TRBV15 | CATSGDLLGNEQFF | TGTGCCACCAGCGGGGACTTACTGGGGAATGAGCAGTTCTTC
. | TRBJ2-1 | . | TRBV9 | CASSVGGASFNEQFF | TGTGCCAGCAGCGTAGGGGGAGCAAGCTTCAATGAGCAGTTCTTC
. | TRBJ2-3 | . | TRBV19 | CASSTPSSVSDTQYF | TGTGCCAGTAGTACCCCGTCTAGCGTGTCAGATACGCAGTATTTT
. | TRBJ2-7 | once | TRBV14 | CASRAKSHEQYF | TGTGCCAGCAGGGCCAAGTCCCACGAGCAGTACTTC